This TCR beta chain was observed in a study of cytomegalovirus exposure and HLA in healthy donors. General study findings and limits: Reportedly, diagnosis of cytomegalovirus status by the classifier showed high specificity and sensitivity. Altogether, around 160 TCR beta chains were recorded as cytomegalovirus-associated.

Using immunoSEQ multiplex PCR, the repertoire was profiled, and TCRdb retains in-frame clones only, with some absent. The sample lists about 130,000 clones, roughly 89% seen once, with 8% to 9.5% in the top ten. The germline V gene encodes CDR1 SGHNT and CDR2 YYREEE (reference sequence). V was cut by 4 bases and J by 2 bases, with 10 bases left in between. This CDR3 has 13 residues. Concerning this clone: The antigen is undetermined.

This rearrangement joins TRBV5-4 to TRBJ2-7; no definite D call. Sequenced sample: PBMCs. The source of this sequence is a woman between 18 and 29 years old in good health and CMV-seropositive. The DNA for the CDR3 is TGTGCCAGCAGCCGAAGAGGCGCCTACGAGCAGTACTTC. Translation: CASSRRGAYEQYF. Full variable domain (missing parts from reference TRBV5-4 and TRBJ2-7): ETGVTQSPTHLIKTRGQQVTLRCSSQSGHNTVSWYQQALGQGPQFIFQYYREEENGRGNFPPRFSGLQFPNYSSELNVNALELDDSALYLCASSRRGAYEQYFGPGTRLTVT.